The 2 T cell receptor beta chains presented below share a single source sample, sequenced in a study of graft-versus-host responses after intestinal transplantation. Sequencing used immunoSEQ multiplex PCR; TCRdb keeps in-frame clones, though not all of them. The sample has approximately 80,000 clones; about 88% are singletons. These TCRs are of unknown antigen specificity. This sample comprised unstimulated CD4+ T cells sorted from spleen or lymph node cells, obtained before intestinal transplant. Source of these receptors: a human donor who received an intestinal transplant.

This chain uses TRBV19 with TRBJ2-3, with a tentative D call TRBD1 (6 bases). With 3 bases removed from V and 6 bases from J, the gap between germline ends came to 10 bases. The CDR3 has 13 residues. The germline CDR1 and CDR2 sequences are LNHDA and SQIVND (reference sequence). CDR3 coding DNA: TGTGCCAGTAGTATTGCTAGGGGGGATACGCAGTATTTT. As protein: CASSIARGDTQYF.

The genes are TRBV28 and TRBJ2-2, with a weak D call TRBD2 (6 bases). The V end was cut by 8 bases, the J end by 4 bases, with 8 bases between. There are 12 residues in the CDR3. Looked up from germline, CDR1 is MDHEN and CDR2 is SYDVKM. CDR3: CASVSGTGELFF. DNA of the CDR3: TGTGCCAGCGTTAGCGGCACCGGGGAGCTGTTTTTT.